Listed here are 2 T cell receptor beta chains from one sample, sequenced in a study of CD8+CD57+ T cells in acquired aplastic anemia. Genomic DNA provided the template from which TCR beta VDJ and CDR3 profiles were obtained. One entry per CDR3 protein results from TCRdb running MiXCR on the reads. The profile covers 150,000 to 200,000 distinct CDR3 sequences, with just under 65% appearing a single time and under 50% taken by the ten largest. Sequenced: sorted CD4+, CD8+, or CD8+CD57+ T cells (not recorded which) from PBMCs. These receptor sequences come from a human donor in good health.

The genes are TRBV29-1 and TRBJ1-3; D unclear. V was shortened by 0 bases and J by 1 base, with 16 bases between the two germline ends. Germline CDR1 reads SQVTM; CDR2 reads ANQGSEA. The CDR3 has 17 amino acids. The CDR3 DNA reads TGCAGCGTTGAAGATGCGAAGGAAAAGAGTTCTGGAAACACCATATATTTT. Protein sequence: CSVEDAKEKSSGNTIYF.

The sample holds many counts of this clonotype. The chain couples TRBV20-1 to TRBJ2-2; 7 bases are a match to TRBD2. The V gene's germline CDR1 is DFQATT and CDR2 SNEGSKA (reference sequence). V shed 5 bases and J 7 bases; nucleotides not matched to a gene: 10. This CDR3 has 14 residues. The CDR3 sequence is CSAGGGYKSGELFF. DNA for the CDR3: TGCAGTGCTGGGGGGGGGTACAAGAGCGGGGAGCTGTTTTTT.